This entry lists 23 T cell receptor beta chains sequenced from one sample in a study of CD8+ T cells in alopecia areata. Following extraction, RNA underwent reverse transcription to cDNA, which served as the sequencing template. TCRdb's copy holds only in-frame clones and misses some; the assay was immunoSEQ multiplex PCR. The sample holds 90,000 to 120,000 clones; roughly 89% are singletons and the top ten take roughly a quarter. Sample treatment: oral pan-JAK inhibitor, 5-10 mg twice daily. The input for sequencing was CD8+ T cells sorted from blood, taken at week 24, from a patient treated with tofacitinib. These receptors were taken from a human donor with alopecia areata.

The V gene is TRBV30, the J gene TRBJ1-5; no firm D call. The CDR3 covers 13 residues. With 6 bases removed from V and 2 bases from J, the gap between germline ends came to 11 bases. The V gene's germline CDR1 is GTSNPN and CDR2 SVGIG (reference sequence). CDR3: CACDPEGNQPQHF. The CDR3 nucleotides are TGTGCCTGCGACCCCGAGGGCAATCAGCCCCAGCATTTT.

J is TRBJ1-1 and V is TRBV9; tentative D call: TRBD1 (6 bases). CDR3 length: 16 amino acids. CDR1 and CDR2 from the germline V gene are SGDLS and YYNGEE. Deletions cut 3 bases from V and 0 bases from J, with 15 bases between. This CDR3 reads CASSALGWTVNTEAFF. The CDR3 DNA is TGTGCCAGCAGCGCCCTAGGGTGGACAGTGAACACTGAAGCTTTCTTT.

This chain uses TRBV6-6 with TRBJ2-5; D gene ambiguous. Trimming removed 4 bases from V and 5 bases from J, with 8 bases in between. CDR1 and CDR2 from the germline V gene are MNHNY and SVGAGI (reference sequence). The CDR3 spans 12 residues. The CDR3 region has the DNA TGTGCCAGCAGTTCCCCTGGGGAGACCCAGTACTTC. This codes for CASSSPGETQYF.

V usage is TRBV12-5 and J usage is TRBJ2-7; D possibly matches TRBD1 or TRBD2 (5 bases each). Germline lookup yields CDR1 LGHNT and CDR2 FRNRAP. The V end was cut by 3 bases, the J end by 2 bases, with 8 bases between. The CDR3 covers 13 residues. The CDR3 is CASGFQGPYEQYF. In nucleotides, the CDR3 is TGTGCTAGTGGTTTCCAGGGACCCTACGAGCAGTACTTC. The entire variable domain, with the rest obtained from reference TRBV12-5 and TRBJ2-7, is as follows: DARVTQTPRHKVTEMGQEVTMRCQPILGHNTVFWYRQTMMQGLELLAYFRNRAPLDDSGMPKDRFSAEMPDATLATLKIQPSEPRDSAVYFCASGFQGPYEQYFGPGTRLTVT.

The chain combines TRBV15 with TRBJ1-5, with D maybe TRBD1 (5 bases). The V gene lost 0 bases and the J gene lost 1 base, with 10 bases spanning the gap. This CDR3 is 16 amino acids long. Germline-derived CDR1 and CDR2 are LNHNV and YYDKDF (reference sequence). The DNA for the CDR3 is TGTGCCACCAGCAGAGAGTTAGGGGTGAGCAATCAGCCCCAGCATTTT. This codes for CATSRELGVSNQPQHF.

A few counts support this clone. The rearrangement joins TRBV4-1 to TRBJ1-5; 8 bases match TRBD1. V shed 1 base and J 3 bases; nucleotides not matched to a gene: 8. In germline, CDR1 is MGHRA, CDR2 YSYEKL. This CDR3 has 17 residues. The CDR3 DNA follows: TGCGCCAGCAGCCAAGGGATGGCAGGGGGCTTCAATCAGCCCCAGCATTTT. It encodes CASSQGMAGGFNQPQHF.

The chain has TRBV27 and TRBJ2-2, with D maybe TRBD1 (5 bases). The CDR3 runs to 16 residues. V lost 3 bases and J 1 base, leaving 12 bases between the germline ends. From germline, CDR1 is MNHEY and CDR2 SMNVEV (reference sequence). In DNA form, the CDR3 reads TGTGCCAGCAGTTTTTTTGGGCAGGGGAACACCGGGGAGCTGTTTTTT. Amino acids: CASSFFGQGNTGELFF.

This CDR3 is CASSLAGTGDYEQYF. DNA for the CDR3: TGTGCCAGCAGCCTCGCCGGGACAGGGGACTACGAGCAGTACTTC. The chain combines TRBV9 with TRBJ2-7, with 10 bases matching TRBD1. CDR3 length equals 15 residues. V shed 4 bases and J 3 bases; nucleotides not matched to a gene: 7. Per germline, CDR1 SGDLS and CDR2 YYNGEE.

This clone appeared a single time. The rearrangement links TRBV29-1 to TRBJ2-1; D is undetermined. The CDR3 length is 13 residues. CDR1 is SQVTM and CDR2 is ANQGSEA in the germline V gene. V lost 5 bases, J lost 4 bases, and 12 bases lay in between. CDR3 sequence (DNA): TGCAGCGTTCCCCGACCAAATTACAATGAGCAGTTCTTC. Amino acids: CSVPRPNYNEQFF.

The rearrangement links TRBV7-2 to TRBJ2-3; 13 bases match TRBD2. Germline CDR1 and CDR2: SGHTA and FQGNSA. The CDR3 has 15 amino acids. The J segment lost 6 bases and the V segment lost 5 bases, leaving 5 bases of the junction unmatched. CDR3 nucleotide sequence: TGTGCCAGCAGCCCGGGACTAGCGGGGCGTGATACGCAGTATTTT. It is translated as CASSPGLAGRDTQYF.

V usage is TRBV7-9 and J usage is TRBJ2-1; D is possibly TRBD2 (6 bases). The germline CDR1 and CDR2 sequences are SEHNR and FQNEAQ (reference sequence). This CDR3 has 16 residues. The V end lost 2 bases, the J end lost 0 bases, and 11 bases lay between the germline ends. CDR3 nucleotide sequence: TGTGCCAGCAGCTTATTTGCGGGGAGCTCCTACAATGAGCAGTTCTTC. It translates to CASSLFAGSSYNEQFF.

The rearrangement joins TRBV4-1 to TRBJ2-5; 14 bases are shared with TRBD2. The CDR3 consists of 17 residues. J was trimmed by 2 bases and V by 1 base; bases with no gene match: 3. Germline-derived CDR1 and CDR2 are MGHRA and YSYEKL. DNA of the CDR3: TGCGCCAGCAGCCAAGGACTAGCGGGGGGGTTACAAGAGACCCAGTACTTC. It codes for CASSQGLAGGLQETQYF.

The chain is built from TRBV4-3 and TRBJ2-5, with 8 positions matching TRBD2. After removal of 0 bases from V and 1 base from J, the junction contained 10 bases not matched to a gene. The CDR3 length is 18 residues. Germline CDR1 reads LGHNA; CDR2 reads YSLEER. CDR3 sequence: CASSQELGAGGSQETQYF. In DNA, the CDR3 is TGCGCCAGCAGCCAAGAGTTAGGGGCGGGGGGCTCCCAAGAGACCCAGTACTTC.

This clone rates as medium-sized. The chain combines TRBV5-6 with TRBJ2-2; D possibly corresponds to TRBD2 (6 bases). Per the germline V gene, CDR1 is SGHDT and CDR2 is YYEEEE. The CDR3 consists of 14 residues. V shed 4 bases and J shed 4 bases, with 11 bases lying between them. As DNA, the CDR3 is TGTGCCAGCAGCCCGGGGGTTCCCACCGGGGAGCTGTTTTTT. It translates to CASSPGVPTGELFF.

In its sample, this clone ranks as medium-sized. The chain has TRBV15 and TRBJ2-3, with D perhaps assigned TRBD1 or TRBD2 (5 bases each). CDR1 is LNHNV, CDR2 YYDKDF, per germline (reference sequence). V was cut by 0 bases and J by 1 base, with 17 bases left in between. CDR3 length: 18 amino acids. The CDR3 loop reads CATSRDSPGTVRTDTQYF. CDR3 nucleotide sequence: TGTGCCACCAGCAGAGATTCACCGGGGACGGTTCGCACAGATACGCAGTATTTT.

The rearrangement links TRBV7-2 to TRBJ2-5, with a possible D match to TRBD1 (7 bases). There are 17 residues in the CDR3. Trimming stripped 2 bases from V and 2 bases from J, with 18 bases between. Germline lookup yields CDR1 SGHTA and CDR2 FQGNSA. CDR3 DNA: TGTGCCAGCAGCTTAAGTAGCGGAGGGGGCCTTCAAGAGACCCAGTACTTC. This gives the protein CASSLSSGGGLQETQYF.

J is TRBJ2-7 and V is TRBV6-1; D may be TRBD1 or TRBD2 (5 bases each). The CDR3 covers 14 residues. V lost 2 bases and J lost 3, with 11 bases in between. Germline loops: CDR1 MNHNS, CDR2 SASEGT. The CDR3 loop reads CASSEPDGGYEQYF. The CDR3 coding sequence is TGTGCCAGCAGTGAACCCGATGGGGGCTACGAGCAGTACTTC.

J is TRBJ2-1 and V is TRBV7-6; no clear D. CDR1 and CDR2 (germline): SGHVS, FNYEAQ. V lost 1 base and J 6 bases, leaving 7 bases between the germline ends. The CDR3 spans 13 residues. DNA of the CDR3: TGTGCCAGCAGCTTAGTTGGAGTCAATGAGCAGTTCTTC. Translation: CASSLVGVNEQFF.

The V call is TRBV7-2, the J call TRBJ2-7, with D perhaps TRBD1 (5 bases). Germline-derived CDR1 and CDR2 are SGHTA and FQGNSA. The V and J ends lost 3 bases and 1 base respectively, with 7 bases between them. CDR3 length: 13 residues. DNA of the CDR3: TGTGCCAGCAGCTTGGACATTTCCTACGAGCAGTACTTC. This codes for CASSLDISYEQYF.

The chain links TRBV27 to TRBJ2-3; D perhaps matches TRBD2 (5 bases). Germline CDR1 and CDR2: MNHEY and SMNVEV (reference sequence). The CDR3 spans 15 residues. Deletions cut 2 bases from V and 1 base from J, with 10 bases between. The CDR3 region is CASSLGGAGTDTQYF. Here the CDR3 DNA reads TGTGCCAGCAGTTTAGGAGGCGCCGGCACAGATACGCAGTATTTT.

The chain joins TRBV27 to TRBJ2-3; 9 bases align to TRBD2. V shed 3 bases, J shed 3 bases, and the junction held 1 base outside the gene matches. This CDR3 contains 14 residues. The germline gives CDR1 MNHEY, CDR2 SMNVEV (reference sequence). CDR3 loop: CASSFSGGTDTQYF. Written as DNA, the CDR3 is TGTGCCAGCAGTTTTAGCGGGGGAACAGATACGCAGTATTTT.

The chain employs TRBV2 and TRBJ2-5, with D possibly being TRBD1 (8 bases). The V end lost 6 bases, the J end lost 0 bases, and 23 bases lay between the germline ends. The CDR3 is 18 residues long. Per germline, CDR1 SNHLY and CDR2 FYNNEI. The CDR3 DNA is TGTGCCAGCAGCTACCCGCAGGGGGGGGGACAGGACCAAGAGACCCAGTACTTC. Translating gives CASSYPQGGGQDQETQYF.

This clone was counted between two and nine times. CDR3 DNA sequence: TGTGCCTGGAGTGTACGGGGGGAGCGGGGTAGGTACGAGCAGTACTTC. As protein: CAWSVRGERGRYEQYF. The genes are TRBV30 and TRBJ2-7, with 7 bases matching TRBD2. Germline values: CDR1 GTSNPN, CDR2 SVGIG (reference sequence). CDR3 length: 16 residues. Germline trimming cut 0 bases from V and 4 bases from J; bases unmatched to any gene: 12.